Below, 9 T cell receptor beta chains from the same sample are listed, as sequenced in a study of PD-L1 blockade in urothelial cancer. Here immunoSEQ multiplex PCR was the method, and the copy in TCRdb shows in-frame clones only, minus some. The sample contains 75,000 to 90,000 clones, more than 75% of which appear only once. Sample: PBMCs, taken around atezolizumab (anti-PD-L1) treatment. The source of these receptors is a man between 70 and 80 years old with urothelial cancer.

The count of this clone is one. V and J are TRBV7-2 and TRBJ1-4, with a possible D match to TRBD1 (5 bases). The CDR3 contains 15 residues. Germline V gene sequence: CDR1 SGHTA, CDR2 FQGNSA. V was pared by 1 base and J by 7 bases, with 13 bases between. The CDR3 region has the DNA TGTGCCAGCAGCTTAGAGACAGCGTCCGGTGAAAAACTGTTTTTT. The encoded protein is CASSLETASGEKLFF.

For the CDR3, the DNA is TGCGCCAGCAGCGCCGGACTAGCGGGGGCCGCGAATGAGCAGTTCTTC. Translated, it gives CASSAGLAGAANEQFF. The chain joins TRBV5-1 to TRBJ2-1; TRBD2 matches 13 bases. Germline V gene sequence: CDR1 SGHRS, CDR2 YFSETQ. The CDR3 is 16 residues long. The ends lost 4 bases at V and 7 bases at J; junction bases unmatched: 8. Using reference TRBV5-1 and TRBJ2-1 for the parts outside the CDR3, the full variable domain is KAGVTQTPRYLIKTRGQQVTLSCSPISGHRSVSWYQQTPGQGLQFLFEYFSETQRNKGNFPGRFSGRQFSNSRSEMNVSTLELGDSALYLCASSAGLAGAANEQFFGPGTRLTVL.

In this sample, this clone turned up a few times. The chain uses TRBV5-1 and TRBJ2-1, with D possibly being TRBD1 (5 bases). The V gene lost 4 bases and the J gene lost 6 bases, with 17 bases spanning the gap. The CDR3 is 15 amino acids. Germline CDR1 is SGHRS and CDR2 is YFSETQ. CDR3 protein: CASSTRPAGLNEQFF. For the CDR3, the DNA is TGCGCCAGCAGCACCCGCCCCGCAGGGCTCAATGAGCAGTTCTTC.

This chain joins TRBV4-1 and TRBJ1-3; D is unclear. CDR3 size: 15 residues. Per germline, CDR1 MGHRA and CDR2 YSYEKL. V gave up 0 bases and J gave up 3 bases, with 9 bases separating them. The CDR3 sequence: CASSQDSRFGNTIYF. The CDR3 coding sequence is TGCGCCAGCAGCCAAGACTCTCGGTTTGGAAACACCATATATTTT.

V and J are TRBV19 and TRBJ2-1, with 9 nucleotides matching TRBD2. V trimming: 8 bases; J trimming: 4 bases; junction bases outside the gene matches: 9. The CDR3 contains 15 residues. The germline gives CDR1 LNHDA, CDR2 SQIVND (reference sequence). CDR3 region: CASGLGGGAYNEQFF. In nucleotides, the CDR3 is TGTGCCAGTGGACTGGGCGGGGGGGCATACAATGAGCAGTTCTTC.

The rearrangement uses TRBV7-2 and TRBJ2-7; 8 bases match TRBD2. The CDR3 sequence is 15 residues long. Germline V CDR1 and CDR2: SGHTA, FQGNSA. Trimming took 5 bases from V and 0 from J; bases not matched to a gene: 6. CDR3 region: CASSQSGGFSYEQYF. The CDR3 DNA reads TGTGCCAGCAGCCAAAGCGGGGGATTCTCCTACGAGCAGTACTTC.

This clone was seen a few times. J is TRBJ2-2 and V is TRBV7-9; D is unclear. Trimming shortened V by 5 bases and J by 3 bases, and 10 bases separated the two germline ends. The CDR3 extends over 14 amino acids. The germline CDR1 and CDR2 sequences are SEHNR and FQNEAQ (reference sequence). The CDR3 coding sequence is TGTGCCAGCAGCCCTCCTTTCCACACCGGGGAGCTGTTTTTT. It yields the protein CASSPPFHTGELFF. Complete variable domain (other parts from reference TRBV7-9 and TRBJ2-2): DTGVSQNPRHKITKRGQNVTFRCDPISEHNRLYWYRQTLGQGPEFLTYFQNEAQLEKSRLLSDRFSAERPKGSFSTLEIQRTEQGDSAMYLCASSPPFHTGELFFGEGSRLTVL.

The chain has TRBV11-3 and TRBJ2-2; weak D call: TRBD2 (6 bases). V was shortened by 2 bases and J by 5 bases, with 12 bases between the two germline ends. Germline V lookup: CDR1 SGHNT, CDR2 YENEEA. The CDR3 contains 15 residues. The CDR3 DNA is TGTGCCAGCAGCTTATACGGGAGTAGAACCGGGGAGCTGTTTTTT. It is translated as CASSLYGSRTGELFF.

The chain is built from TRBV29-1 and TRBJ2-1; 7 bases are shared with TRBD1. Germline CDR1 and CDR2: SQVTM and ANQGSEA. J gave up 5 bases and V 0 bases, and 7 bases lay outside the gene matches. This CDR3 contains 15 residues. The CDR3 DNA reads TGCAGCGTTGAAGACCCTGACAGGGCCCACAATGAGCAGTTCTTC. It yields the protein CSVEDPDRAHNEQFF.